The entry below gives a single T cell receptor beta chain sequence along with its context. Deletions cut 4 bases from V and 0 bases from J, with 12 bases between. The CDR3 has 15 amino acids. Germline V CDR1 and CDR2: ENHRY, SYGVKD. This entry is derived from a study of blood T cell repertoires in COVID-19. Study background: The samples span acute and convalescent COVID-19 from the United States, Italy and Spain. T cells, B-cell-depleted T cells, or PBMCs supplied cDNA or gDNA.

In the authors' methods: Estimation of nucleated cell counts was performed using reference gene primer amplification. Sequencing used immunoSEQ multiplex PCR; TCRdb keeps in-frame clones, though not all of them. The V and J calls and clone size come from that table; D and trimming were worked out from the DNA. The data contain a few hundred thousand clones, about 88% of them singletons. The TCR originated in a woman aged 60-75 years with acute or convalescent COVID-19. The rearrangement links TRBV10-3 to TRBJ1-2; no clear D gene. Sequencing was done on a sample of peripheral blood. The CDR3 protein is CAISGANLSNYGYTF. The DNA for the CDR3 is TGTGCCATCAGTGGGGCCAATCTATCTAACTATGGCTACACCTTC.